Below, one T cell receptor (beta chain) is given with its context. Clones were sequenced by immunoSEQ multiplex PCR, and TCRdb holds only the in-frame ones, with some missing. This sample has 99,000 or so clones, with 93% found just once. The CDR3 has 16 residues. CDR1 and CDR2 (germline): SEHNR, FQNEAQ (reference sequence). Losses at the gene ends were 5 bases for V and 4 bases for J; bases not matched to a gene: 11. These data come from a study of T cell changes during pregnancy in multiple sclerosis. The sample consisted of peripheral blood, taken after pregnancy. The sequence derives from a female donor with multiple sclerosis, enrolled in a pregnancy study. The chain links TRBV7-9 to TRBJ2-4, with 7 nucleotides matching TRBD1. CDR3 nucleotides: TGTGCCAGCAGCCTTACGACAGGGCTTTCGAAAAACATTCAGTACTTC. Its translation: CASSLTTGLSKNIQYF.